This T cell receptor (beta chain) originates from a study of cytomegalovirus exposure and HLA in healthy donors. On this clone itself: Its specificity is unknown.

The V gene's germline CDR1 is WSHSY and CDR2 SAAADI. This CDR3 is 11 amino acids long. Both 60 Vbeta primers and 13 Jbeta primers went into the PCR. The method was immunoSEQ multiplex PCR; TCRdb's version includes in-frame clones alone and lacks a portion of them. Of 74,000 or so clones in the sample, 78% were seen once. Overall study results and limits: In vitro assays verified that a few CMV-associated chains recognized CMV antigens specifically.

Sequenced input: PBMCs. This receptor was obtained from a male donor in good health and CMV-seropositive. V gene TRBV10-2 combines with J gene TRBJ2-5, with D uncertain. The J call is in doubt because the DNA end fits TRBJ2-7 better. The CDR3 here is CASSLFLEQYF. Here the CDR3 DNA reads TGCGCCAGCAGCCTCTTTCTCGAGCAGTACTTC.